This TCR beta chain stems from a study of identical twins. This clonotype was counted a single time. Germline CDR1 SGHRS, CDR2 YFSETQ. V lost 2 bases to trimming and J lost 5 bases, with 8 bases between them. This CDR3 is 12 amino acids long. TCRdb independently ran MiXCR on the 5' RACE reads; one entry per CDR3 protein. The sample contains roughly 720,000 distinct CDR3 sequences, roughly 18% of which appear only once. These same data were also listed under a study on T cells expressing NK-cell markers. That work contributes: The CD3+CD56-NKG2C+ fraction of a handful of donors was also led by these clonotypes.

This chain uses TRBV5-1 with TRBJ2-7, with D hard to call. This sequence was found in a woman aged 18-29 years in good health. The sequencing sample was made of PBMCs. As DNA, the CDR3 is TGCGCCAGCAGCTTCGCAGCGAACGAGCAGTACTTC. It yields the protein CASSFAANEQYF.